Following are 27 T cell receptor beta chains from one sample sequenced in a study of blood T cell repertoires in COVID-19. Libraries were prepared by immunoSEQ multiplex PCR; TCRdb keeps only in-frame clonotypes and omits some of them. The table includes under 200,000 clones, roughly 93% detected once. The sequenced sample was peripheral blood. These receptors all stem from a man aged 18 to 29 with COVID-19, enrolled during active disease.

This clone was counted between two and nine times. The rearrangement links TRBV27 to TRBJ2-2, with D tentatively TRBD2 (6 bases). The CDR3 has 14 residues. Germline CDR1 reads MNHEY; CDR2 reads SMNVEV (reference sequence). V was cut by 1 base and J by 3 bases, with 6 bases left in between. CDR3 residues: CASSLWGDTGELFF. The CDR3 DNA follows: TGTGCCAGCAGTTTATGGGGGGACACCGGGGAGCTGTTTTTT.

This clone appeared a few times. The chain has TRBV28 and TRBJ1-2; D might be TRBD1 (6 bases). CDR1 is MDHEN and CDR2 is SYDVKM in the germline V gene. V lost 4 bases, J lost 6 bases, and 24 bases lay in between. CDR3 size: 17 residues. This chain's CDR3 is CASSSIGHSGVLDGYTF. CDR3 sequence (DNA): TGTGCCAGCAGTTCGATTGGGCACTCAGGGGTTTTGGATGGCTACACCTTC.

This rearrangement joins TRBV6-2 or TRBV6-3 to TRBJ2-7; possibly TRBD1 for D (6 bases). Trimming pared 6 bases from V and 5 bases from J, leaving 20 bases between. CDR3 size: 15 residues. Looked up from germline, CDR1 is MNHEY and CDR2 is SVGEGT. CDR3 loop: CASSPSTGEWDEQYF. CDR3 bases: TGTGCCAGCAGCCCCTCGACAGGTGAATGGGACGAGCAGTACTTC.

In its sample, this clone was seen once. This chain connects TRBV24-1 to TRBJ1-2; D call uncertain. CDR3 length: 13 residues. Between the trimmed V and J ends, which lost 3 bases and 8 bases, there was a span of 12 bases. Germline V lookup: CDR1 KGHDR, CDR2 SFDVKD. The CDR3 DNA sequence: TGTGCCACCAGTGATCCGGGAATTGAAGGCTACACCTTC. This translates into CATSDPGIEGYTF.

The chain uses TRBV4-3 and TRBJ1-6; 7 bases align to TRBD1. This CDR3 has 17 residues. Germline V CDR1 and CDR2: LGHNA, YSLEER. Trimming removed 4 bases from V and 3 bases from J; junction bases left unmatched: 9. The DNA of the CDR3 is TGCGCCAGCAGCCGAGGAGGGACAGTGAACTATAATTCACCCCTCCACTTT. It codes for CASSRGGTVNYNSPLHF.

The CDR3 region is CASSRILAGEYNEQFF. Here the CDR3 DNA reads TGCGCCAGCAGCCGTATTTTAGCGGGAGAGTACAATGAGCAGTTCTTC. V is TRBV5-1 and J is TRBJ2-1; 9 bases match TRBD2. V shed 4 bases, J shed 4 bases, and the junction held 9 bases outside the gene matches. Germline V gene data show CDR1 as SGHRS and CDR2 as YFSETQ. The CDR3 sequence is 16 residues long. Variable domain in full (rest from reference TRBV5-1 and TRBJ2-1): KAGVTQTPRYLIKTRGQQVTLSCSPISGHRSVSWYQQTPGQGLQFLFEYFSETQRNKGNFPGRFSGRQFSNSRSEMNVSTLELGDSALYLCASSRILAGEYNEQFFGPGTRLTVL.

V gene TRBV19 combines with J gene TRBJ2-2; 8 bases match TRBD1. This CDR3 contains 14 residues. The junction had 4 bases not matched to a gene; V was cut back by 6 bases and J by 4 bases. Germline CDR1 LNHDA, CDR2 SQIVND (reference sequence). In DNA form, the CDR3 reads TGTGCCAGTAGACCAGGGGGCGGCACCGGGGAGCTGTTTTTT. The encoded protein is CASRPGGGTGELFF.

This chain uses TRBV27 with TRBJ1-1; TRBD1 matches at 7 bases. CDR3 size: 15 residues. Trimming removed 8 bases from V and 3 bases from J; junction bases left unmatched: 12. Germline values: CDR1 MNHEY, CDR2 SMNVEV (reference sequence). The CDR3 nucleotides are TGTGCCAGCCAACCCCGGGACAGTCGGTACACTGAAGCTTTCTTT. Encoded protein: CASQPRDSRYTEAFF.

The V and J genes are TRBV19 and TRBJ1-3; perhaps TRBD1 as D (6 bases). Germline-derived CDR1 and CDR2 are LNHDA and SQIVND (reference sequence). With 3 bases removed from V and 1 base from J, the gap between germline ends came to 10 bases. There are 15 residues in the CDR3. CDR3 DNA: TGTGCCAGTAGTATCCTTACAGGGTCTGGAAACACCATATATTTT. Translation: CASSILTGSGNTIYF.

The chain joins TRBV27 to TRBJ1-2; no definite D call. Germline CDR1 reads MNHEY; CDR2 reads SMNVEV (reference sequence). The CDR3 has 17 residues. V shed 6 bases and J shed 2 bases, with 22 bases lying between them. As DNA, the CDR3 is TGTGCCAGCAGCCTCCGGGCCGTCCCCGGGAGAAACTATGGCTACACCTTC. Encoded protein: CASSLRAVPGRNYGYTF.

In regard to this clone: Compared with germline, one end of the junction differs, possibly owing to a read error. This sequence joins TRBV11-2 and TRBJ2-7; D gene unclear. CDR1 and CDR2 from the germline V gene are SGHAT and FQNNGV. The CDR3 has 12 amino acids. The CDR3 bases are TGTGCCAGCAGCCTAGACATCTACGAGCAGTACTTC. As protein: CASSLDIYEQYF.

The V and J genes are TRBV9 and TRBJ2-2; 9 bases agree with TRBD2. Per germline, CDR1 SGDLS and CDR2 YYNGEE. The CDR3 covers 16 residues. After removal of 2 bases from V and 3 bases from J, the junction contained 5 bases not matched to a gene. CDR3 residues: CASSVAGGPYTGELFF. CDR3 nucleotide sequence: TGTGCCAGCAGCGTGGCGGGAGGGCCGTACACCGGGGAGCTGTTTTTT.

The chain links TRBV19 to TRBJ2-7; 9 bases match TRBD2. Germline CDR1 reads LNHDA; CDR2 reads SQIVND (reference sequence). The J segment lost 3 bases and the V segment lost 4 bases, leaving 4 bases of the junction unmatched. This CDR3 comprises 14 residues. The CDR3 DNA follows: TGTGCCAGTAGTAGCTTAGCGGGAGTCTACGAGCAGTACTTC. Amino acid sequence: CASSSLAGVYEQYF.

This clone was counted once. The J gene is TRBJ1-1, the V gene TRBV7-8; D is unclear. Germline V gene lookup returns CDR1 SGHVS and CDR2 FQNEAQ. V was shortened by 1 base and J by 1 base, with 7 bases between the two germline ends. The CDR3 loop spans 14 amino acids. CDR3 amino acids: CASSLVLKNTEAFF. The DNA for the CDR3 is TGTGCCAGCAGCTTAGTTTTAAAGAACACTGAAGCTTTCTTT.

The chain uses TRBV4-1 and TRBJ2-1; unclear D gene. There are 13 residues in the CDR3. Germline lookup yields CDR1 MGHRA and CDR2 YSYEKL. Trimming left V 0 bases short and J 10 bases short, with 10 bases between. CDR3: CASSQDPGREQFF. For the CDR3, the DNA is TGCGCCAGCAGCCAAGATCCCGGTCGAGAGCAGTTCTTC.

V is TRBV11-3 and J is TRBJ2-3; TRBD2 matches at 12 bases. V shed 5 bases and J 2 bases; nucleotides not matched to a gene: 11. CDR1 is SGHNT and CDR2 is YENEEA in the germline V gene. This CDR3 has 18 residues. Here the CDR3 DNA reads TGTGCCAGCAGCCGGGGACTAGCGGGCAAAGGGGCCACAGATACGCAGTATTTT. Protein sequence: CASSRGLAGKGATDTQYF.

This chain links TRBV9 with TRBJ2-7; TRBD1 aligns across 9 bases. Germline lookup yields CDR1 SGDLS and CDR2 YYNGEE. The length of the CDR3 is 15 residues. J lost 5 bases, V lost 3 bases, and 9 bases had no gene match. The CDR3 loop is CASSGQGTGSNEQYF. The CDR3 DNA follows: TGTGCCAGCAGCGGCCAGGGGACAGGGAGTAACGAGCAGTACTTC.

The CDR3: CASRPSSTGLNGYTF. DNA for the CDR3: TGCGCCAGCAGGCCCAGCTCGACAGGGCTGAATGGCTACACCTTC. The gene calls are TRBV4-1 and TRBJ1-2; 7 nucleotides agree with TRBD1. CDR1 MGHRA and CDR2 YSYEKL come from the germline V gene. This CDR3 is built from 15 residues. J gave up 6 bases and V 6 bases, and 13 bases lay outside the gene matches.

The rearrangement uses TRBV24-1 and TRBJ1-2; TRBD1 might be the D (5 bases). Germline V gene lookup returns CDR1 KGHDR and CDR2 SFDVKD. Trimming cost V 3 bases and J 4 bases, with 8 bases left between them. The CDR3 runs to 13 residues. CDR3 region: CATSDAGSYGYTF. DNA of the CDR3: TGTGCCACCAGTGATGCAGGGTCCTATGGCTACACCTTC.

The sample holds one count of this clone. CDR3 amino acids: CASTRRPGAYGYTF. The CDR3 coding sequence is TGTGCCAGCACGCGGCGACCTGGAGCCTATGGCTACACCTTC. The V call is TRBV28, the J call TRBJ1-2; D ambiguous. V dropped 7 bases and J dropped 4 bases, with 16 bases sitting between them. The CDR3 consists of 14 residues. Germline V lookup: CDR1 MDHEN, CDR2 SYDVKM.

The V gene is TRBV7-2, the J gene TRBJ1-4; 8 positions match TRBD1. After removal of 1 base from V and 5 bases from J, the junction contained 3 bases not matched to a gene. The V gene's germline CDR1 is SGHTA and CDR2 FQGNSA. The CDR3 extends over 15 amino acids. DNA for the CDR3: TGTGCCAGCAGCTTAGGGACAGGGTTAAATGAAAAACTGTTTTTT. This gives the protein CASSLGTGLNEKLFF.

CDR3 in DNA: TGTGCCAGCAGCCAAGGTTTTGGGCGGGGATACACCGGGGAGCTGTTTTTT. Translated, it gives CASSQGFGRGYTGELFF. V usage is TRBV14 and J usage is TRBJ2-2; perhaps TRBD2 as D (6 bases). The germline V gene encodes CDR1 SGHDN and CDR2 FVKESK. This CDR3 contains 17 residues. Trimming pared 1 base from V and 3 bases from J, leaving 15 bases between. The full variable domain, rest sourced from reference TRBV14 and TRBJ2-2, is EAGVTQFPSHSVIEKGQTVTLRCDPISGHDNLYWYRRVMGKEIKFLLHFVKESKQDESGMPNNRFLAERTGGTYSTLKVQPAELEDSGVYFCASSQGFGRGYTGELFFGEGSRLTVL.

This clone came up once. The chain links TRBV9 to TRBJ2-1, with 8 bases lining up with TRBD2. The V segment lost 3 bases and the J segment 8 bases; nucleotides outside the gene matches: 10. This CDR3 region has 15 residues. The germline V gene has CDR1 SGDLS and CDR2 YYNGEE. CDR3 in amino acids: CASSESGTSFDEQFF. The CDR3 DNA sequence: TGTGCCAGCAGCGAGAGCGGGACTAGTTTCGATGAGCAGTTCTTC.

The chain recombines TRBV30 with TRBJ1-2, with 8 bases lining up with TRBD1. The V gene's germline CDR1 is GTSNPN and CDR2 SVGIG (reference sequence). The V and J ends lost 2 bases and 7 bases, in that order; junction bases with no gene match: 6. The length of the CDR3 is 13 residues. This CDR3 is CAWSPQGAGGYTF. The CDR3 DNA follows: TGTGCCTGGAGTCCTCAGGGGGCTGGTGGCTACACCTTC.

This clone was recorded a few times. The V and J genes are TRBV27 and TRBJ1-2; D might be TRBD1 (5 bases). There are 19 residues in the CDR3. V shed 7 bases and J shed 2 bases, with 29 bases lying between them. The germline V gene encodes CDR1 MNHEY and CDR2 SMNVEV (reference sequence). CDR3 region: CASKPTTLLPWGRNYGYTF. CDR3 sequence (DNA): TGTGCCAGCAAACCTACGACGCTCCTGCCTTGGGGGAGGAACTATGGCTACACCTTC.

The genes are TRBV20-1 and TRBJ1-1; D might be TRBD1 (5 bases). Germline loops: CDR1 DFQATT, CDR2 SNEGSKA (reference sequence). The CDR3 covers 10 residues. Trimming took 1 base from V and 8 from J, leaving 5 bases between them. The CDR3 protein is CSARGTEAFF. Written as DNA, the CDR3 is TGCAGTGCTAGAGGGACAGAAGCTTTCTTT.

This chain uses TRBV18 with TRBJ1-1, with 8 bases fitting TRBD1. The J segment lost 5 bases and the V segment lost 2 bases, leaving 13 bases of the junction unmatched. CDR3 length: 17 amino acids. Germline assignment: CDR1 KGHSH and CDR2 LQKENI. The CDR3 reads CASSPDLTRTGRTEAFF. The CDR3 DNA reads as TGTGCCAGCTCACCAGATCTCACCCGGACAGGGAGAACTGAAGCTTTCTTT.